Following are 13 T cell receptor beta chains from one sample sequenced in a study of shared clonotypes between healthy human individuals. Some clones are missing from TCRdb's copy, which holds only in-frame ones; the method was immunoSEQ multiplex PCR. The data show approximately 980,000 clones, 70% to 85% seen once. Sample: memory CD4+ T cells sorted from blood. Stated subset: CD45RA-negative fraction. Every receptor here comes from a man aged 18 to 29 in good health.

This clone was counted between two and nine times. The genes are TRBV5-1 and TRBJ2-3; D gene uncertain. The CDR3 runs 16 residues. Germline assignment: CDR1 SGHRS and CDR2 YFSETQ. V dropped 7 bases and J dropped 2 bases, with 20 bases sitting between them. CDR3 sequence: CASRLDSGPITDTQYF. CDR3 nucleotides: TGCGCCAGCCGCCTAGACTCAGGCCCCATCACAGATACGCAGTATTTT.

The gene calls are TRBV29-1 and TRBJ1-1; 8 bases line up with TRBD1. The V and J ends lost 4 bases and 2 bases, in that order; junction bases with no gene match: 3. The CDR3 loop spans 13 amino acids. CDR1 is SQVTM and CDR2 is ANQGSEA in the germline V gene. CDR3 bases: TGCAGCGTTGGACAGGGGTACAACACTGAAGCTTTCTTT. It yields the protein CSVGQGYNTEAFF.

The rearrangement links TRBV30 to TRBJ1-5; tentatively, D is TRBD1 (6 bases). The CDR3 has 15 residues. V dropped 5 bases and J dropped 3 bases, with 17 bases sitting between them. CDR1 is GTSNPN and CDR2 is SVGIG in the germline V gene (reference sequence). Here the CDR3 DNA reads TGTGCCTGGGCCGGACAGTTGACGAACAATCAGCCCCAGCATTTT. Encoded protein: CAWAGQLTNNQPQHF.

This clone has just a few counts. The V gene is TRBV7-8, the J gene TRBJ2-5; 11 positions match TRBD2. J gave up 6 bases and V 2 bases, and 5 bases lay outside the gene matches. The CDR3 has 15 residues. CDR1 is SGHVS, CDR2 FQNEAQ, per germline. This CDR3 is CASSLTSGSGKTQYF. CDR3 coding DNA: TGTGCCAGCAGCTTAACTAGCGGGAGTGGGAAGACCCAGTACTTC.

This clone has just a few counts. The genes are TRBV7-2 and TRBJ2-2; TRBD2 might be the D (5 bases). Germline loops: CDR1 SGHTA, CDR2 FQGNSA. Between the trimmed V and J ends, which lost 5 bases and 3 bases, there was a span of 10 bases. The CDR3 loop spans 14 amino acids. The CDR3 loop is CASSRRVDTGELFF. CDR3 DNA sequence: TGTGCCAGCAGCCGGCGGGTGGACACCGGGGAGCTGTTTTTT.

This clone was counted only a few times. V and J are TRBV15 and TRBJ2-1; 10 nucleotides align to TRBD2. Trimming removed 3 bases from V and 8 bases from J; junction bases left unmatched: 4. The CDR3 is 14 amino acids. Germline values: CDR1 LNHNV, CDR2 YYDKDF (reference sequence). CDR3 amino acids: CATSSGLAVYEQFF. In DNA, the CDR3 is TGTGCCACCAGCAGTGGACTAGCGGTCTATGAGCAGTTCTTC.

This chain joins TRBV9 and TRBJ2-3, with 7 bases lining up with TRBD1. The CDR3 has 15 amino acids. The V and J ends lost 1 base and 2 bases, in that order; junction bases with no gene match: 4. Germline CDR1 reads SGDLS; CDR2 reads YYNGEE. CDR3 loop: CASSVRGQNTDTQYF. The CDR3, as DNA: TGTGCCAGCAGCGTAAGGGGACAGAACACAGATACGCAGTATTTT.

The gene calls are TRBV6-1 and TRBJ1-3; D gene ambiguous. Germline CDR1 MNHNS, CDR2 SASEGT. The CDR3 sequence is 16 residues long. V lost 2 bases and J lost 0, with 11 bases in between. The CDR3 loop is CASSEHVMSSGNTIYF. In DNA, the CDR3 is TGTGCCAGCAGTGAACACGTGATGAGCTCTGGAAACACCATATATTTT.

This rearrangement joins TRBV18 to TRBJ2-7; 10 bases fit TRBD2. The V gene's germline CDR1 is KGHSH and CDR2 LQKENI. The CDR3 loop spans 15 amino acids. With 0 bases clipped from V and 3 bases from J, the junction kept 2 bases outside the gene matches. For the CDR3, the DNA is TGTGCCAGCTCACCACCGGGACTAGCGATCTACGAGCAGTACTTC. Translating gives CASSPPGLAIYEQYF.

V and J are TRBV18 and TRBJ1-1; D remains unclear. There are 14 residues in the CDR3. The V end was cut by 3 bases, the J end by 5 bases, with 13 bases between. Per the germline V gene, CDR1 is KGHSH and CDR2 is LQKENI. In nucleotides, the CDR3 is TGTGCCAGCTCACCGTCGGCCTTGGGGACTGAAGCTTTCTTT. It yields the protein CASSPSALGTEAFF.

The chain links TRBV30 to TRBJ1-4; 10 positions agree with TRBD1. Per germline, CDR1 GTSNPN and CDR2 SVGIG (reference sequence). The CDR3 loop spans 15 amino acids. Trimming removed 0 bases from V and 8 bases from J; junction bases left unmatched: 6. This CDR3 is CAWSVKMGQGEKLFF. The CDR3 DNA reads as TGTGCCTGGAGTGTTAAAATGGGACAGGGGGAAAAACTGTTTTTT.

This chain links TRBV6-5 with TRBJ2-6; no definite D call. CDR1 is MNHEY and CDR2 is SVGAGI in the germline V gene. This CDR3 is built from 13 residues. V lost 6 bases, J lost 3 bases, and 6 bases lay in between. CDR3 region: CASRRRGANVLTF. Here the CDR3 DNA reads TGTGCCAGCAGAAGACGTGGGGCCAACGTCCTGACTTTC.

The chain combines TRBV11-2 with TRBJ2-3; 8 bases align to TRBD2. The V gene end was trimmed by 5 bases and the J gene end by 2 bases; junction bases not matched to a gene: 6. From germline, CDR1 is SGHAT and CDR2 FQNNGV. CDR3 length: 15 amino acids. CDR3: CASSLVAGSTDTQYF. The CDR3, as DNA: TGTGCCAGCAGCCTCGTAGCGGGGTCCACAGATACGCAGTATTTT. Supplemented by reference TRBV11-2 and TRBJ2-3, the full variable domain reads EAGVAQSPRYKIIEKRQSVAFWCNPISGHATLYWYQQILGQGPKLLIQFQNNGVVDDSQLPKDRFSAERLKGVDSTLKIQPAKLEDSAVYLCASSLVAGSTDTQYFGPGTRLTVL.